This T cell receptor (beta chain) comes out of a study of metastatic and nonmetastatic thyroid tumors. Looking at the study overall: For malignant and benign thyroid patients, tumor or nodule tissue and blood were the sources whose repertoires were compared.

The V and J ends lost 2 bases and 4 bases respectively, with 3 bases between them. The length of the CDR3 is 13 residues. How the authors handled the data: Differences in CDR3 between clinicopathological groups were drawn on to build a classifier intended to discriminate distant-metastatic papillary thyroid cancer patients. TCRdb used MiXCR to call clones anew from the PCR reads. Here the V and J calls rest on TCRdb's processing, not on the authors' analysis. The sample has some 60,000 clones; 25% to 30% are singletons. Patients had received no treatment of any kind before thyroid surgery. This clone was recorded a few times. What it recognizes is unknown. Study outcomes and limitations: Benign nodules reportedly had significantly lower TCR beta diversity than malignant thyroid tumors in blood and tumor.

The sequencing sample was made of blood. The chain uses TRBV12-3 or TRBV12-4 and TRBJ2-6, with D uncertain. The clonotype comes from a female donor with papillary thyroid cancer or a benign thyroid nodule (not recorded which). Some clones in this sample may be carry-over from other donors' samples. The CDR3 sequence: CASSLQGANVLTF. In DNA form, the CDR3 reads TGTGCCAGCAGTTTACAAGGGGCCAACGTCCTGACTTTC.